Below, one TCR beta chain is given with its context. The antigen it recognizes is unknown. One base away there is no much larger clone; base qualities are not given. The cysteine opens and the phenylalanine closes a CDR3 of 12 amino acids. Just the 36-base CDR3 DNA is kept, in frame starting at base 1. V and J are truncated by 5 bases and 4 bases respectively, leaving an intervening sequence of 5 bases. The library relied on RT-PCR. Sequenced on an Illumina HiSeq 2500. TCRdb trimmed the raw reads at Q25, called clones with MiXCR and kept productive beta chains. Under each unique CDR3 protein, matching rows form one entry showing the most common genes and DNA. The sample data list about 520,000 distinct CDR3 sequences, and about 10% of these were observed just once. Approximately 12% of the sample is held by the ten biggest clonotypes. This sample is drawn from a study of response to subunit inactivated influenza vaccine (dated by TCRdb to the late 2010s). Study-level background: To follow how T cells responded to a trivalent subunit inactivated influenza vaccine, the researchers relied on deep quantitative profiling of the T cell receptor repertoire. Here is what the overall study found, with its caveats: The authors suggested that each seasonal influenza vaccination may recruit only a limited number of new T cells.

The time point label of this sample denotes: approximately 40 days after influenza vaccine administration. The rearrangement combines TRBV12-3 or TRBV12-4 with TRBJ2-2; the D gene identity is not certain. This clonotype was sampled from a man aged 45-60 years who received an inactivated influenza vaccine. Donor details come from another sample of the same person, matched by shared clones. The material was PBMCs from blood, obtained roughly 48 days after vaccination. The nucleotides read TGTGCCAGCAGTACAGTCACCGGGGAGCTGTTTTTT. Its translation is CASSTVTGELFF.